Shown below are 8 T cell receptor beta chains from a single sample sequenced in a study of blood T cell repertoires in COVID-19. TCRdb keeps only in-frame clones here, not all; method: immunoSEQ multiplex PCR. Of more than 85,000 clones listed, 88% were seen once; the top ten hold about 2%. The sequencing sample was made of peripheral blood. These TCRs come from a man aged 45-65 years with COVID-19, enrolled during active disease.

The chain recombines TRBV14 with TRBJ1-5, with TRBD1 matching 7 bases. Unmatched junction bases numbered 5, after V lost 2 bases and J lost 7 bases. Germline CDR1 is SGHDN and CDR2 is FVKESK. CDR3 length equals 14 residues. The CDR3 sequence is CASSQTGDFQPQHF. CDR3 nucleotides: TGTGCCAGCAGCCAAACAGGGGACTTCCAGCCCCAGCATTTT.

The rearrangement uses TRBV7-8 and TRBJ2-1; 7 positions match TRBD2. V dropped 5 bases and J dropped 0; count of bases not matched to a gene: 7. This CDR3 contains 16 residues. Germline CDR1 reads SGHVS; CDR2 reads FQNEAQ. DNA for the CDR3: TGTGCCAGCAGCCCGGGGAGGGCATCCTCCTACAATGAGCAGTTCTTC. Residues: CASSPGRASSYNEQFF.

The V gene is TRBV4-1, the J gene TRBJ2-1, with TRBD2 matching 7 bases. V lost 5 bases and J lost 4; bases outside the gene matches: 8. CDR1 is MGHRA, CDR2 YSYEKL, per germline. The CDR3 runs to 15 residues. CDR3 sequence reads: CASSKRDGQYNEQFF. The CDR3, as DNA: TGCGCCAGCAGCAAGCGGGACGGCCAATACAATGAGCAGTTCTTC.

This clone was picked up one time. The chain employs TRBV11-3 and TRBJ2-7, with a possible D match to TRBD1 (6 bases). This CDR3 has 14 residues. Trimming cost V 5 bases and J 2 bases, with 13 bases left between them. From germline, CDR1 is SGHNT and CDR2 YENEEA. Written as DNA, the CDR3 is TGTGCCAGCAGCCACTCGGACAGAACCTACGAGCAGTACTTC. It yields the protein CASSHSDRTYEQYF.

The CDR3 protein is CASSVDSNQPQHF. The CDR3 DNA follows: TGTGCCAGCAGTGTTGACAGTAATCAGCCCCAGCATTTT. The rearrangement joins TRBV2 to TRBJ1-5; perhaps TRBD1 as D (5 bases). Germline V gene lookup returns CDR1 SNHLY and CDR2 FYNNEI. Trimming left V 4 bases short and J 4 bases short, with 8 bases between. This CDR3 region has 13 residues.

This CDR3 reads CASARLDTEAFF. The CDR3 coding sequence is TGTGCCAGCGCCCGGTTGGACACTGAAGCTTTCTTT. The V and J genes are TRBV7-2 and TRBJ1-1; D call uncertain. The CDR3 extends over 12 amino acids. Trimming removed 8 bases from V and 3 bases from J, with 10 bases in between. Germline V lookup: CDR1 SGHTA, CDR2 FQGNSA.

V is TRBV9 and J is TRBJ2-7, with TRBD1 matching 8 bases. The CDR3 is made up of 14 amino acids. Germline CDR1 is SGDLS and CDR2 is YYNGEE. The junction had 8 bases not matched to a gene; V was cut back by 4 bases and J by 5 bases. The CDR3 DNA reads as TGTGCCAGCAGCTCGACGGACAGGGCCAACGAGCAGTACTTC. It translates to CASSSTDRANEQYF.

The rearrangement links TRBV4-3 to TRBJ2-3; TRBD2 might be the D (7 bases). The CDR3 is 15 residues long. Germline CDR1 and CDR2: LGHNA and YSLEER. V shed 4 bases and J shed 6 bases, with 17 bases lying between them. Here the CDR3 reads CASSLGGGAADTQYF. The CDR3 nucleotides are TGCGCCAGCAGCCTAGGTGGGGGGGCCGCGGATACGCAGTATTTT.